The 2 T cell receptor beta chains below all came from one sample that was sequenced in a study of control samples from healthy donors and cancer patients. Here immunoSEQ multiplex PCR was the method, and the copy in TCRdb shows in-frame clones only, minus some. The table has 130,000 or so clones, roughly nine tenths seen once; the top ten hold approximately 7.5%. The sample was PBMCs. These receptors were taken from a middle-aged man with head and neck cancer.

This chain connects TRBV2 to TRBJ2-3; the D is unclear. Trimming pared 2 bases from V and 13 bases from J, leaving 16 bases between. The CDR3 length is 13 residues. Germline-derived CDR1 and CDR2 are SNHLY and FYNNEI. CDR3 nucleotide sequence: TGTGCCAGCAGTGAATTTGAGGAACAATTGGAGTATTTT. Translated, it gives CASSEFEEQLEYF.

This chain connects TRBV11-2 to TRBJ2-7; TRBD1 agrees at 9 bases. Germline V gene data show CDR1 as SGHAT and CDR2 as FQNNGV. J gave up 0 bases and V 5 bases, and 5 bases lay outside the gene matches. CDR3 length equals 15 residues. The chain's CDR3 is CASSRGTGYSYEQYF. Written as DNA, the CDR3 is TGTGCCAGCAGCCGCGGGACAGGGTACTCCTACGAGCAGTACTTC.